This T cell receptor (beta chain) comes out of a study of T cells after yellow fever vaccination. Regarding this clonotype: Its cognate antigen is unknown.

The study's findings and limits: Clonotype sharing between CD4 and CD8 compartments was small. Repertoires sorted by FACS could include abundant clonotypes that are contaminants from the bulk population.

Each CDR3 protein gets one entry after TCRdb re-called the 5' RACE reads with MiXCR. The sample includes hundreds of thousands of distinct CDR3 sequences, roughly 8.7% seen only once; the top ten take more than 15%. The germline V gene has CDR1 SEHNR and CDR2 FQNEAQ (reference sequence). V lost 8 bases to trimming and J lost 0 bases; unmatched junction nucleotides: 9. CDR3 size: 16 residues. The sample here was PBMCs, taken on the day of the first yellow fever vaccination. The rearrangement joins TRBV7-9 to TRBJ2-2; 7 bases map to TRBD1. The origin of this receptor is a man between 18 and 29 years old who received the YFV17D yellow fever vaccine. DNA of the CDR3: TGTGCCAGCGGCTCGCCCGGGACAGCGAACACCGGGGAGCTGTTTTTT. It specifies CASGSPGTANTGELFF.